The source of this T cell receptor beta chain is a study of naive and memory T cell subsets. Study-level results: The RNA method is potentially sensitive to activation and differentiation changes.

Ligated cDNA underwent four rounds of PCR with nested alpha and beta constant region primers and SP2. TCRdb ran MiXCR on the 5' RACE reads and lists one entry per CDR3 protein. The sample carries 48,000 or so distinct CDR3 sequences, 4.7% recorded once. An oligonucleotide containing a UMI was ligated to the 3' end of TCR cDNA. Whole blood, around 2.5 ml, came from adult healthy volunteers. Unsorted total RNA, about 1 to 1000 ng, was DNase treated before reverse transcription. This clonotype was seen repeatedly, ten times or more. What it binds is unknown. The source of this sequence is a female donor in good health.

CDR3 protein: CASSVGHHAGTSLDNEQFF. For the CDR3, the DNA is TGTGCCAGCAGCGTCGGACATCATGCCGGGACTAGTCTGGACAATGAGCAGTTCTTC. The chain joins TRBV9 to TRBJ2-1, with TRBD2 identical over 8 bases. This CDR3 has 19 residues. V gave up 2 bases and J gave up 5 bases; unmatched junction bases: 18. The germline V gene encodes CDR1 SGDLS and CDR2 YYNGEE.